Listed below are T cell receptor beta chains from one sample, sequenced in a study of CD8+CD57+ T cells in acquired aplastic anemia. Each CDR3 protein gets one entry after TCRdb re-called the reads with MiXCR. The data hold about 270,000 distinct CDR3 sequences, with 55% to 65% observed a single time. Sequencing used sorted CD4+, CD8+, or CD8+CD57+ T cells (not recorded which) from PBMCs. The receptor source for this set is a human donor with severe aplastic anemia or a healthy control (not recorded which). Each CDR3 is given with its conserved first and last residue. The order of the fields is clone size, V gene, CDR3 length, D gene, J gene, CDR3 protein, CDR3 DNA. The D gene is left open where the match is weak. Where a row states a size, it is once, few, many or the class of an expanded clone; other rows omit it.

abundance: NA
v_gene: TRBV7-3
len: 14
d_gene: NA
j_gene: TRBJ1-2
CDR3aa: CTSSVRGAYYGYTF
CDR3nt: TGCACCAGCAGCGTACGAGGGGCCTACTATGGCTACACCTTC

abundance: NA
v_gene: TRBV20-1
len: 13
d_gene: NA
j_gene: TRBJ2-3
CDR3aa: CSAEGQVGDTQYF
CDR3nt: TGCAGTGCTGAGGGGCAGGTAGGAGATACGCAGTATTTT

abundance: NA
v_gene: TRBV10-3
len: 16
d_gene: TRBD2
j_gene: TRBJ2-3
CDR3aa: CAIRGGPGLGPDTQYF
CDR3nt: TGTGCCATCAGAGGGGGGCCGGGACTAGGCCCAGATACGCAGTATTTT

abundance: NA
v_gene: TRBV20-1
len: 13
d_gene: TRBD2
j_gene: TRBJ2-7
CDR3aa: CSAISTSGYEQYF
CDR3nt: TGCAGTGCTATCTCGACTAGCGGGTACGAGCAGTACTTC

abundance: NA
v_gene: TRBV9
len: 16
d_gene: NA
j_gene: TRBJ2-2
CDR3aa: CASSVMSGTNTGELFF
CDR3nt: TGTGCCAGCAGCGTAATGTCAGGAACGAACACCGGGGAGCTGTTTTTT

abundance: NA
v_gene: TRBV19
len: 13
d_gene: NA
j_gene: TRBJ1-5
CDR3aa: CASRGSQNKPQHF
CDR3nt: TGTGCCAGTAGAGGGAGCCAGAACAAGCCCCAGCATTTT

abundance: many
v_gene: TRBV7-2
len: 14
d_gene: NA
j_gene: TRBJ1-1
CDR3aa: CASSSRLGDTEAFF
CDR3nt: TGTGCCAGCAGCTCTCGACTGGGAGACACTGAAGCTTTCTTT

abundance: few
v_gene: TRBV10-3
len: 13
d_gene: TRBD1
j_gene: TRBJ2-7
CDR3aa: CAISSDRAGEQYF
CDR3nt: TGTGCCATCAGCTCGGACAGGGCGGGTGAGCAGTACTTC

abundance: NA
v_gene: TRBV9
len: 16
d_gene: NA
j_gene: TRBJ2-1
CDR3aa: CASSVVDSPRKNEQFF
CDR3nt: TGTGCCAGCAGCGTAGTTGACTCCCCTAGGAAGAATGAGCAGTTCTTC

abundance: NA
v_gene: TRBV9
len: 15
d_gene: TRBD1
j_gene: TRBJ2-3
CDR3aa: CASSARDRGTDTQYF
CDR3nt: TGTGCCAGCAGCGCCCGGGACAGGGGGACAGATACGCAGTATTTT

abundance: once
v_gene: TRBV6-4
len: 15
d_gene: TRBD1
j_gene: TRBJ2-7
CDR3aa: CASSDRSGGNYEQYF
CDR3nt: TGTGCCAGCAGTGATCGTTCAGGGGGCAACTACGAGCAGTACTTC

abundance: few
v_gene: TRBV5-6
len: 14
d_gene: TRBD1
j_gene: TRBJ1-2
CDR3aa: CASRIGTGGSGYTF
CDR3nt: TGTGCCAGCAGGATAGGGACAGGGGGTAGTGGCTACACCTTC

abundance: few
v_gene: TRBV25-1
len: 13
d_gene: TRBD2
j_gene: TRBJ2-1
CDR3aa: CATQREGSTGQFF
CDR3nt: TGTGCCACACAGCGGGAGGGCTCAACTGGGCAGTTCTTC

abundance: many
v_gene: TRBV5-1
len: 14
d_gene: NA
j_gene: TRBJ2-1
CDR3aa: CASSLAQGTHEQFF
CDR3nt: TGCGCCAGCAGCTTGGCACAGGGTACCCATGAGCAGTTCTTC

abundance: few
v_gene: TRBV2
len: 13
d_gene: TRBD2
j_gene: TRBJ2-5
CDR3aa: CASSDTSGETQYF
CDR3nt: TGTGCCAGCAGTGACACTAGCGGAGAGACCCAGTACTTC

abundance: once
v_gene: TRBV7-9
len: 17
d_gene: TRBD2
j_gene: TRBJ2-1
CDR3aa: CASSLTASGSDYNEQFF
CDR3nt: TGTGCCAGCAGCTTAACGGCCAGCGGGAGTGACTACAATGAGCAGTTCTTC

abundance: NA
v_gene: TRBV11-1
len: 16
d_gene: NA
j_gene: TRBJ2-2
CDR3aa: CASSRRGRGATGELFF
CDR3nt: TGTGCCAGCAGCCGGAGGGGGCGGGGGGCGACCGGGGAGCTGTTTTTT

abundance: NA
v_gene: TRBV29-1
len: 14
d_gene: TRBD1
j_gene: TRBJ2-5
CDR3aa: CSVEADRGPQTQYF
CDR3nt: TGCAGCGTTGAGGCCGACAGGGGGCCACAGACCCAGTACTTC

abundance: many
v_gene: TRBV9
len: 20
d_gene: TRBD2
j_gene: TRBJ2-7
CDR3aa: CASSQIPASSGSRYSYEQYF
CDR3nt: TGTGCCAGCAGCCAAATACCGGCTTCTAGCGGCAGCAGATACTCCTACGAGCAGTACTTC

abundance: NA
v_gene: TRBV20-1
len: 15
d_gene: TRBD2
j_gene: TRBJ2-7
CDR3aa: CSAKDRTSGIYEQYF
CDR3nt: TGCAGTGCTAAAGATAGGACTAGCGGGATCTACGAGCAGTACTTC

abundance: NA
v_gene: TRBV10-3
len: 13
d_gene: TRBD1
j_gene: TRBJ1-1
CDR3aa: CATTGTVDTEAFF
CDR3nt: TGTGCCACAACGGGGACAGTTGACACTGAAGCTTTCTTT

abundance: NA
v_gene: TRBV7-3
len: 14
d_gene: NA
j_gene: TRBJ1-2
CDR3aa: CASSANMLDYGYTF
CDR3nt: TGTGCCAGCAGCGCGAATATGCTGGACTATGGCTACACCTTC

abundance: many
v_gene: TRBV25-1
len: 16
d_gene: TRBD2
j_gene: TRBJ2-1
CDR3aa: CASSETREGFYNEQFF
CDR3nt: TGTGCCAGCAGTGAAACAAGGGAGGGGTTCTACAATGAGCAGTTCTTC

abundance: few
v_gene: TRBV15
len: 12
d_gene: NA
j_gene: TRBJ1-5
CDR3aa: CATSKPDQPQHF
CDR3nt: TGTGCCACCAGCAAGCCAGATCAGCCCCAGCATTTT

abundance: many
v_gene: TRBV7-8
len: 15
d_gene: NA
j_gene: TRBJ1-2
CDR3aa: CASSSEVGQSYGYTF
CDR3nt: TGTGCCAGCAGCTCAGAAGTTGGACAGTCCTATGGCTACACCTTC

abundance: NA
v_gene: TRBV7-9
len: 16
d_gene: TRBD2
j_gene: TRBJ2-5
CDR3aa: CASSLTSGGAGETQYF
CDR3nt: TGTGCCAGCAGCTTGACTAGCGGGGGGGCGGGAGAGACCCAGTACTTC